These T cell receptor beta chains were read from a single sample in a study of cytomegalovirus exposure and HLA in healthy donors. Measured with immunoSEQ multiplex PCR; TCRdb has only the in-frame clones, and not every one. The table lists about 160,000 clones, 80% to 90% of them singletons. The sample comprised PBMCs. The origin of the receptors is a man between 18 and 35 years old in good health and CMV-seronegative. CDR3s include the opening cysteine and the closing phenylalanine or tryptophan. D genes are given only for firm matches. The size field is filled for only some rows; it gives once, few, many or a size class.

TRBV7-2	-	-	TRBJ2-5	TGTGCCAGCAGCCCAGCGGGACACCTGGAAACCCAGTACTTC	CASSPAGHLETQYF
TRBV9	-	-	TRBJ2-7	TGTGCCAGCAGCCCGGTGGCTAGAGGCGAGCAGTACTTC	CASSPVARGEQYF
TRBV20-1	-	-	TRBJ2-4	TGCAGTGCTAGATCGGTCGACATTCAGTACTTC	CSARSVDIQYF
TRBV30	TRBD2	-	TRBJ2-1	TGTGCCTGGAGCGGACTAGAATATGAGCAGTTCTTC	CAWSGLEYEQFF
TRBV2	-	once	TRBJ2-7	TGTGCCAGTAGAAGGACGGACAACTACGAGCAGTACTTC	CASRRTDNYEQYF
TRBV5-1	TRBD1	-	TRBJ2-3	TGCGCCAGCAGCTTGTTGGGACAGGGGCCCACAGATACGCAGTATTTT	CASSLLGQGPTDTQYF
TRBV6-1	-	-	TRBJ1-5	TGTGCCACCCGAGGTCGCGGAAGCAATCAGCCCCAGCATTTT	CATRGRGSNQPQHF
TRBV11-2	-	-	TRBJ2-4	TGTGCCAGCAGCTCCCTAGACAGGGACTCTAGCATTCAGTACTTC	CASSSLDRDSSIQYF
TRBV10-3	-	-	TRBJ2-3	TGTGCCACCCTGCGCCTAGGCAGAGGTACGCAGTATTTT	CATLRLGRGTQYF
TRBV9	-	-	TRBJ1-1	TGTGCCAGCAGCGTAGGTGGCAGGGTGGGCACTGAAGCTTTCTTT	CASSVGGRVGTEAFF
TRBV5-1	TRBD1	-	TRBJ1-6	TGCGCCAGCAGCTCTGGGACAGGGGGTTCACCCCTCCACTTT	CASSSGTGGSPLHF
TRBV7-7	-	-	TRBJ2-1	TGTGCCAGCAGTCCCCATACAGGGAGCAATGAGCAGTTCTTC	CASSPHTGSNEQFF
TRBV7-9	TRBD1	-	TRBJ1-5	TGTGCCAGCAGCCCAGGGACAGGGCTTAGCAATCAGCCCCAGCATTTT	CASSPGTGLSNQPQHF
TRBV7-3	-	-	TRBJ2-2	TGTGCCAGCAGCTCCCAGGGTACTACGAACACCGGGGAGCTGTTTTTT	CASSSQGTTNTGELFF
TRBV7-7	-	-	TRBJ2-7	TGTGCTAGCAGCATAGGCGGCCACGGAGACTACGAGCAGTACTTC	CASSIGGHGDYEQYF
TRBV27	TRBD1	once	TRBJ2-6	TGTGCCAGCAGTTTATTTGGACAGGGGGTTGGGGCCAACGTCCTGACTTTC	CASSLFGQGVGANVLTF
TRBV4-1	TRBD1	few	TRBJ1-6	TGCGCCAGCAGCCATCCCGCCCGACAGGGGATTAATTCACCCCTCCACTTT	CASSHPARQGINSPLHF
TRBV6-1	-	-	TRBJ1-4	TGTGCCAGCAGTGGAGCGTTCAGGGAAAGGGAAAAACTGTTTTTT	CASSGAFREREKLFF
TRBV4-1	TRBD1	-	TRBJ2-7	TGCGCCAGCAGCCAGGCCAGGGGGCTGCAGGTAAGCTCCTACGAGCAGTACTTC	CASSQARGLQVSSYEQYF
TRBV12-5	TRBD2	-	TRBJ2-3	TGTGCTAGTGGGAGAGACTTCGGACTAGGGGCAGATACGCAGTATTTT	CASGRDFGLGADTQYF
TRBV6-6	-	-	TRBJ2-7	TGTGCCAGCAGTTACAGGGGCAGATACGAGCAGTACTTC	CASSYRGRYEQYF
TRBV10-3	TRBD1	-	TRBJ2-7	TGTGCCATCAAAACACAGGGGGACGAGCAGTACTTC	CAIKTQGDEQYF
TRBV19	-	-	TRBJ2-7	TGTGCCAGTAGGCGGACAGCCTTGGACAAGCAGTACTTC	CASRRTALDKQYF
TRBV15	TRBD2	-	TRBJ2-1	TGTGCCACCAGCAGAGACCCCCCGGGACTAGCTACGGGAAATGAGCAGTTCTTC	CATSRDPPGLATGNEQFF
TRBV5-1	TRBD2	-	TRBJ2-1	TGCGCCAGCACCTTTAGCGGGGGGTACAATGAGCAGTTCTTC	CASTFSGGYNEQFF
TRBV6-1	-	-	TRBJ1-4	TGTGCCAGCAGTGAATCGATCAGGGGAGAAGCTAATGAAAAACTGTTTTTT	CASSESIRGEANEKLFF
TRBV2	-	-	TRBJ1-4	TGTGCCAGCCTTCGGGACAAAAATGAAAAACTGTTTTTT	CASLRDKNEKLFF
TRBV27	-	few	TRBJ1-2	TGTGCCAGCACCCAGACTGGGGCAGGTAGCTATGGCTACACCTTC	CASTQTGAGSYGYTF
TRBV19	TRBD1	-	TRBJ1-1	TGTGCCAGTAGGGGACAGGGGGAAGGGTCTGAAGCTTTCTTT	CASRGQGEGSEAFF
TRBV7-9	TRBD2	-	TRBJ2-1	TGTGCCAGCAGCCCACGGACTAGCGGGACCTACAATGAGCAGTTCTTC	CASSPRTSGTYNEQFF
TRBV5-4	TRBD1	-	TRBJ2-7	TGTGCCAGCAGCTTGGGAGACAGGGTCGAGCAGTACTTC	CASSLGDRVEQYF
TRBV28	-	-	TRBJ1-2	TGTGCCTCATCGGGTGTAAACTATGGCTACACCTTC	CASSGVNYGYTF
TRBV25-1	TRBD2	-	TRBJ2-1	TGTGCCAGCAGTGATCGAGGGACTAGCGGGGGTGATGAGCAGTTCTTC	CASSDRGTSGGDEQFF
TRBV28	TRBD1	-	TRBJ2-1	TGTGCCAGCAGCTCCTCGGGACAGGGGGACAATGAGCAGTTCTTC	CASSSSGQGDNEQFF
TRBV4-3	-	once	TRBJ2-7	TGCGCCGGCAGCCAAGATAGGTGGCAGGGCGACGAGCAGTACTTC	CAGSQDRWQGDEQYF
TRBV9	-	few	TRBJ2-3	TGTGCCAGCAGCCCCCAGCGGGCCTCAGATACGCAGTATTTT	CASSPQRASDTQYF
TRBV5-6	TRBD1	-	TRBJ2-7	TGTGCCAGCAGCTTCCGACAGGGGCCCCACGAGCAGTACTTC	CASSFRQGPHEQYF
TRBV4-1	-	-	TRBJ1-3	TGCGCCAGCAGCCAAGCACAGCATCTATCGTACTCTGGAAACACCATATATTTT	CASSQAQHLSYSGNTIYF
TRBV7-9	TRBD2	once	TRBJ2-1	TGTGCCAGCACCGTTTCGACTAGCGGTGGCCCCAATGAGCAGTTCTTC	CASTVSTSGGPNEQFF
TRBV28	-	-	TRBJ1-5	TGTGCCAGCAGAGGGGATTATCTACCCAATCAGCCCCAGCATTTT	CASRGDYLPNQPQHF
TRBV19	-	-	TRBJ1-1	TGTGCCAGTAGTATGAGAGGCTTTGGGAACACTGAAGCTTTCTTT	CASSMRGFGNTEAFF
TRBV19	TRBD1	-	TRBJ2-7	TGTGCCAGTAGAAAGACAGGGGTGGCCTACGAGCAGTACTTC	CASRKTGVAYEQYF
TRBV6-5	-	-	TRBJ1-1	TGTGCCAGCAGTTTTCTGGACAGCACTGAAGCTTTCTTT	CASSFLDSTEAFF
TRBV5-1	TRBD1	-	TRBJ1-3	TGCGCCAGCAGCCCTAGGGGACAGGGTTCCGGAAACACCATATATTTT	CASSPRGQGSGNTIYF
TRBV28	TRBD2	-	TRBJ2-1	TGTGCCAGCAGTGCCTTAGCGGGAGGGGTGAATGAGCAGTTCTTC	CASSALAGGVNEQFF
TRBV10-3	-	once	TRBJ2-3	TGTGCCATCAGCGGGACACACCACTCCCATACGCAGTATTTT	CAISGTHHSHTQYF
TRBV29-1	-	-	TRBJ2-7	TGCAGCGTTGAAGACAGGGTGGGCGAGCAGTACTTC	CSVEDRVGEQYF
TRBV5-4	TRBD1	-	TRBJ1-6	TGTGCCAGCAGCTTGGACAGGGGGCGTTCACCCCTCCACTTT	CASSLDRGRSPLHF
TRBV7-8	TRBD1	-	TRBJ1-6	TGTGCCAGCAGCCTCACCGGGACAGGAGATTCACCCCTCCACTTT	CASSLTGTGDSPLHF
TRBV6-6	TRBD1	once	TRBJ1-2	TGTGCCAGCAGTTACTGGGGACAGCCATATGGCTACACCTTC	CASSYWGQPYGYTF
TRBV18	-	-	TRBJ2-5	TGTGCCAGCTCACCAAGAGAAGAGACCCAGTACTTC	CASSPREETQYF
TRBV11-1	TRBD1	-	TRBJ1-4	TGTGCCAGCAGGACAGGGAGTGGAAAACTGTTTTTT	CASRTGSGKLFF
TRBV7-7	TRBD2	-	TRBJ2-1	TGTGCCAGCAGCCCCGGACTAGCGGGGGTGCGCGATGAGCAGTTCTTC	CASSPGLAGVRDEQFF
TRBV5-5	TRBD1	-	TRBJ2-2	TGTGCCAGCAGCTTCGGGACAGGAGGAGGCGGCGGGGAGCTGTTTTTT	CASSFGTGGGGGELFF
TRBV28	TRBD1	-	TRBJ1-5	TGTGCCAGCAGTTTGAGGGGGCTGGGCAATCAGCCCCAGCATTTT	CASSLRGLGNQPQHF
TRBV5-6	TRBD2	-	TRBJ2-4	TGTGCCAGCAGCCTCGGGGGGGGAGTAGTAAACATTCAGTACTTC	CASSLGGGVVNIQYF
TRBV13	-	-	TRBJ2-1	TGTGCCAGCAGCACCGGAGATGAGCAGTTCTTC	CASSTGDEQFF
TRBV9	-	-	TRBJ2-7	TGTGCCAGCAGCGTAGCTTTGTCGGGCTACGAGCAGTACTTC	CASSVALSGYEQYF